The rows below give T cell receptor beta chains drawn from one sample of a study of T cells in Graves' hyperthyroidism and ophthalmopathy. TCRdb processed the multiplex PCR reads anew with MiXCR; each CDR3 protein has one entry. The repertoire consists of about 560,000 distinct CDR3 sequences, with 16% occurring once and the leading ten covering under 20%. Sample: blood. Every receptor here comes from a young woman with Graves' hyperthyroidism. The conserved cysteine and the conserved F or W are not part of the CDR3 here. Each record gives: clone size, V gene, J gene, CDR3 protein. Some rows have no size entry. The others give once, few or many, or a class for an expanded clone.

abundance: many; v_gene: TRBV18; j_gene: TRBJ2-1; CDR3aa: ASSPQWGNGYNEQF
abundance: few; v_gene: TRBV15; j_gene: TRBJ2-7; CDR3aa: ATSRDRGRLGEQY
abundance: few; v_gene: TRBV29-1; j_gene: TRBJ1-1; CDR3aa: SVEESGLGTEAF
abundance: few; v_gene: TRBV18; j_gene: TRBJ1-2; CDR3aa: ASSQTGTGQLGYT
abundance: NA; v_gene: TRBV7-6; j_gene: TRBJ2-2; CDR3aa: ASSLVGVNRLNTGKLF
abundance: many; v_gene: TRBV5-1; j_gene: TRBJ1-1; CDR3aa: ASSLVSGLENTEAF
abundance: NA; v_gene: TRBV20-1; j_gene: TRBJ1-1; CDR3aa: SAYRPLGNTEAF
abundance: many; v_gene: TRBV6-1; j_gene: TRBJ2-3; CDR3aa: ASSAISDNTDTQY
abundance: once; v_gene: TRBV7-2; j_gene: TRBJ2-1; CDR3aa: ASSFNWASGSSYNEQF
abundance: many; v_gene: TRBV7-2; j_gene: TRBJ1-4; CDR3aa: ASSLDPLEKLF
abundance: few; v_gene: TRBV28; j_gene: TRBJ2-6; CDR3aa: ASSLIRGAGANVLT
abundance: NA; v_gene: TRBV19; j_gene: TRBJ2-3; CDR3aa: ASRHTGTSGTPDTQY
abundance: few; v_gene: TRBV5-1; j_gene: TRBJ1-1; CDR3aa: ASSFNPQGRNTEAF
abundance: many; v_gene: TRBV12-3/TRBV12-4; j_gene: TRBJ2-7; CDR3aa: ASSQRALGTLSYEQY
abundance: NA; v_gene: TRBV7-2; j_gene: TRBJ2-1; CDR3aa: ASSLLGLAANEQF
abundance: few; v_gene: TRBV5-1; j_gene: TRBJ2-4; CDR3aa: ASSLRQPKNIQY
abundance: NA; v_gene: TRBV28; j_gene: TRBJ2-4; CDR3aa: ASSLGRGPAYIQY
abundance: many; v_gene: TRBV14; j_gene: TRBJ2-5; CDR3aa: ASSQDTSGRMSETQY
abundance: NA; v_gene: TRBV12-3/TRBV12-4; j_gene: TRBJ2-7; CDR3aa: ASSPLGQPNYEQY
abundance: many; v_gene: TRBV28; j_gene: TRBJ1-2; CDR3aa: ASSFEKFGYGYT
abundance: few; v_gene: TRBV18; j_gene: TRBJ2-7; CDR3aa: ASSPGRGQFSYEQY